This TCR beta chain stems from a study of T cell repertoires in cytomegalovirus infection. Overall study: Public signatures in TCR beta pointed to CMV infection and matching HLA type.

The CDR3 contains 12 residues. The germline V and J ends were trimmed by 7 bases and 6 bases, with 12 bases remaining between them. A single record per CDR3 protein comes from TCRdb applying MiXCR to the reads. Seen here are approximately 700,000 distinct CDR3 sequences, roughly 36% observed once, and the top ten hold 2.8%. The clonotype comes from a human donor in good health (CMV status not recorded). Some clones in this sample may be carry-over from other donors' samples. The chain employs TRBV12-3 or TRBV12-4 and TRBJ1-2, with TRBD1 as a possible D gene (6 bases). The material sequenced was PBMCs. The DNA of the CDR3 is TGTGCCAGCACCGCGGACAGAGATGGCTACACCTTC. Encoded protein: CASTADRDGYTF.